The clone carrying this T cell receptor beta chain was recorded many times. Its specificity is not known. Documented time point: newly diagnosed GD, antithyroid drugs for less than 3 months. RNA isolated from PBMCs was used to make the TCR library. After removal of 6 bases from V and 9 bases from J, the junction contained 10 bases not matched to a gene. This CDR3 is 14 amino acids long. From germline, CDR1 is DFQATT and CDR2 SNEGSKA (reference sequence). The sample comes from a study of regulatory T cells in long-lasting Graves disease. Study conclusions and caveats: Persistent disease was characterized by preferential usage of TRBV28, TRBJ1-2 and TRBJ2-5.

iRepertoire HTBI primers and Arm-PCR of CDR3 regions built TCR beta libraries. From the multiplex PCR reads, TCRdb called clonotypes with MiXCR, one entry per CDR3 protein. The sample records about 540,000 distinct CDR3 sequences, 13% being singletons. The same sample was also used in a study of T cells in Graves' hyperthyroidism and ophthalmopathy. As that study records: TCR CDR3 regions were first amplified by RT-PCR with HTBI primers. Most thyroid clonotypes expanded above 0.001 were also detected in blood.

Sequenced material: peripheral blood mononuclear cells (PBMCs), taken at new diagnosis, from a patient treated with antithyroid drugs. J is TRBJ2-1 and V is TRBV20-1; 11 bases are shared with TRBD2. The receptor was derived from a man aged 25 to 40 with Graves disease. The CDR3 loop reads CSADTSGSAGEQFF. The CDR3 DNA reads TGCAGTGCAGATACTAGCGGGAGTGCGGGTGAGCAGTTCTTC.